The clone carrying this TCR beta chain was recorded only once. The antigen is undetermined. TCRdb processed the 5' RACE reads anew with MiXCR; each CDR3 protein has one entry. The sample includes under 60,000 distinct CDR3 sequences, around 13% of them seen just once. The sample originates from a study of early T cells in non-severe SARS-CoV-2 infection. Across the whole study: Sequencing targeted bulk RNA from unsorted whole blood, leaving chains unpaired. Study results and limitations: Anti-spike CD8 responses were favored in VDJdb matching, and private and CD4 specificities were missed.

CDR1 DFQATT and CDR2 SNEGSKA come from the germline V gene (reference sequence). This CDR3 contains 11 residues. With 8 bases removed from V and 4 bases from J, the gap between germline ends came to 11 bases. V usage is TRBV20-1 and J usage is TRBJ1-1; D might be TRBD1 (5 bases). What was sequenced was whole blood. The source of this sequence is an adult who was a healthcare worker with PCR-confirmed SARS-CoV-2 infection or an uninfected control (not recorded which). Here the CDR3 reads CSPRGGTEAFF. Here the CDR3 DNA reads TGCAGTCCTCGGGGGGGCACTGAAGCTTTCTTT.